One sample yielded the 29 T cell receptor beta chains listed below, sequenced in a study of PD-1 blockade in classical Hodgkin lymphoma. Sequencing was performed with immunoSEQ multiplex PCR; in TCRdb, only in-frame clones are kept and a portion is missing. There are 22,000 or so clones in the sample; about 91% occur only once, and 0.25% lies in the top ten. Sample time point: newly diagnosed, previously untreated cHL patient sample. From thawed PBMCs, CD4+ T cells were purified using magnetic negative selection. The sequencing sample was made of CD4+ T cells from blood. The receptor set was obtained from a human donor with classical Hodgkin lymphoma.

V and J are TRBV25-1 and TRBJ1-2; D not resolved. Germline V gene lookup returns CDR1 MGHDK and CDR2 SYGVNS. This CDR3 region has 12 residues. The V end lost 1 base, the J end lost 4 bases, and 4 bases lay between the germline ends. The CDR3 DNA reads as TGTGCCAGCAGTGAATGGGTCTATGGCTACACCTTC. It yields the protein CASSEWVYGYTF.

As DNA, the CDR3 is TGTGCCAGCAGCTTAGGAAGGGGTCTGGACACTGAAGCTTTCTTT. This encodes CASSLGRGLDTEAFF. The chain carries TRBV11-2 and TRBJ1-1; D is perhaps TRBD1 (5 bases). The germline V gene encodes CDR1 SGHAT and CDR2 FQNNGV. The CDR3 covers 15 residues. Trimming stripped 1 base from V and 3 bases from J, with 12 bases between.

The chain is built from TRBV6-5 and TRBJ1-3; D is undetermined. V was pared by 6 bases and J by 9 bases, with 15 bases between. The CDR3 spans 13 residues. CDR1 and CDR2 from the germline V gene are MNHEY and SVGAGI. The CDR3 reads CASSPLSVGTIYF. CDR3 DNA: TGTGCCAGCAGCCCCCTTTCCGTCGGCACCATATATTTT.

The chain recombines TRBV7-8 with TRBJ2-3, with 11 bases matching TRBD1. CDR1 is SGHVS and CDR2 is FQNEAQ in the germline V gene. The CDR3 has 14 residues. V was clipped by 5 bases and J by 5 bases; unmatched bases: 3. As DNA, the CDR3 is TGTGCCAGCAGCGGACAGGGGGCCATAGATACGCAGTATTTT. It encodes CASSGQGAIDTQYF.

This chain joins TRBV11-2 and TRBJ2-7; perhaps TRBD1 as D (5 bases). Trimming cost V 1 base and J 0 bases, with 16 bases left between them. Germline CDR1 is SGHAT and CDR2 is FQNNGV. The CDR3 covers 17 residues. The chain's CDR3 is CASSLGVGRASSYEQYF. CDR3 nucleotide sequence: TGTGCCAGCAGCTTAGGTGTCGGCAGGGCGAGCTCCTACGAGCAGTACTTC.

V and J are TRBV6-6 and TRBJ2-2, with D perhaps TRBD1 or TRBD2 (5 bases each). The germline CDR1 and CDR2 sequences are MNHNY and SVGAGI (reference sequence). V lost 0 bases to trimming and J lost 3 bases, with 11 bases between them. The length of the CDR3 is 16 residues. The CDR3 nucleotides read TGTGCCAGCAGTTACTCGCCGGGGCGATACACCGGGGAGCTGTTTTTT. Translated: CASSYSPGRYTGELFF.

The chain employs TRBV19 and TRBJ2-5; TRBD2 matches at 7 bases. The ends lost 1 base at V and 7 bases at J; junction bases unmatched: 6. The germline gives CDR1 LNHDA, CDR2 SQIVND (reference sequence). This CDR3 contains 14 residues. The CDR3 nucleotides are TGTGCCAGTAGTATAGGGGGAGGGAGGTGGACCCAGTACTTC. This codes for CASSIGGGRWTQYF.

Written as DNA, the CDR3 is TGTGCCAGCGGCTCAGGGGGCGTTAACTATGGCTACACCTTC. This encodes CASGSGGVNYGYTF. This chain uses TRBV25-1 with TRBJ1-2; the match to TRBD1 covers 8 bases. The CDR3 extends over 14 amino acids. V was clipped by 8 bases and J by 1 base; unmatched bases: 6. Germline assignment: CDR1 MGHDK and CDR2 SYGVNS.

The J gene is TRBJ2-3, the V gene TRBV18, with D hard to call. The V end was cut by 1 base, the J end by 3 bases, with 20 bases between. This CDR3 has 18 residues. Germline V gene lookup returns CDR1 KGHSH and CDR2 LQKENI. CDR3 sequence: CASSPLAVLGTGTDTQYF. CDR3 DNA: TGTGCCAGCTCACCACTGGCGGTTTTGGGCACTGGAACAGATACGCAGTATTTT.

The rearrangement joins TRBV18 to TRBJ2-7, with TRBD2 matching 9 bases. The CDR3 runs to 15 residues. V was pared by 3 bases and J by 2 bases, with 5 bases of the junction left unmatched. Germline V gives CDR1 KGHSH, CDR2 LQKENI. CDR3 nucleotide sequence: TGTGCCAGCTCACCCAAGGGCGGGGGGGCCTACGAGCAGTACTTC. Protein product: CASSPKGGGAYEQYF.

The J gene is TRBJ1-1, the V gene TRBV6-5, with 9 bases that match TRBD1. The CDR3 totals 14 residues. Germline assignment: CDR1 MNHEY and CDR2 SVGAGI. V trimming: 2 bases; J trimming: 11 bases; junction bases outside the gene matches: 9. The CDR3: CASSYGRTGEEAFF. CDR3 sequence (DNA): TGTGCCAGCAGTTACGGAAGGACAGGGGAGGAGGCTTTCTTT.

DNA of the CDR3: TGTGCCTGGACTAGCGGGATCTACAATGAGCAGTTCTTC. Encoded protein: CAWTSGIYNEQFF. V is TRBV30 and J is TRBJ2-1; 9 nucleotides match TRBD2. The CDR3 spans 13 residues. Germline assignment: CDR1 GTSNPN and CDR2 SVGIG (reference sequence). Trimming at V came to 4 bases and at J to 3 bases, leaving 1 base not matched to a gene.

This chain links TRBV7-8 with TRBJ1-5; D not resolved. There are 17 residues in the CDR3. V was shortened by 0 bases and J by 1 base, with 13 bases between the two germline ends. Germline CDR1 and CDR2: SGHVS and FQNEAQ. The CDR3 region is CASSLALARGSNQPQHF. CDR3 nucleotides: TGTGCCAGCAGCTTAGCGCTCGCCCGAGGAAGCAATCAGCCCCAGCATTTT.

The V and J genes are TRBV4-3 and TRBJ1-1; D is perhaps TRBD1 (6 bases). V lost 5 bases and J 0 bases, leaving 10 bases between the germline ends. CDR3 length: 14 amino acids. The germline V gene has CDR1 LGHNA and CDR2 YSLEER. The CDR3 is CASSRTVMNTEAFF. CDR3 nucleotides: TGCGCCAGCAGCAGGACAGTAATGAACACTGAAGCTTTCTTT.

This clone was seen just once. The chain recombines TRBV28 with TRBJ2-2; a weak D match, TRBD1 (6 bases). V gave up 5 bases and J gave up 6 bases, with 16 bases separating them. Per the germline V gene, CDR1 is MDHEN and CDR2 is SYDVKM. This CDR3 region has 15 residues. The CDR3 nucleotides read TGTGCCAGCAGTCCACATCAAGGGGGACCCGGGGAGCTGTTTTTT. It specifies CASSPHQGGPGELFF.

The chain couples TRBV6-9 to TRBJ2-2; tentatively, D is TRBD2 (6 bases). Germline CDR1 reads MNHGY; CDR2 reads SVAAGI. The CDR3 covers 15 residues. V gave up 0 bases and J gave up 3 bases, with 8 bases separating them. The CDR3 DNA sequence: TGTGCCAGCAGTTATTCGGGGGGTTACACCGGGGAGCTGTTTTTT. Translating gives CASSYSGGYTGELFF.

In DNA form, the CDR3 reads TGCGCCAGCAGCTCAGGACTAGGACAGGGAACCTACGAGCAGTACTTC. It encodes CASSSGLGQGTYEQYF. The V gene is TRBV5-1, the J gene TRBJ2-7, with TRBD1 as a possible D gene (8 bases). Germline values: CDR1 SGHRS, CDR2 YFSETQ. There are 16 residues in the CDR3. Between the trimmed V and J ends, which lost 3 bases and 2 bases, there was a span of 18 bases.

The V call is TRBV27, the J call TRBJ2-3, with D hard to call. CDR1 MNHEY and CDR2 SMNVEV come from the germline V gene (reference sequence). V was trimmed by 6 bases and J by 8 bases, leaving 12 bases between them. The CDR3 loop spans 12 amino acids. CDR3 region: CASSIGVGTQYF. For the CDR3, the DNA is TGTGCCAGCAGCATTGGGGTGGGTACGCAGTATTTT.

The CDR3 region is CASSPQGRGAYNEQFF. CDR3 coding DNA: TGTGCCAGCAGCCCCCAAGGCAGGGGGGCCTACAATGAGCAGTTCTTC. The rearrangement links TRBV11-2 to TRBJ2-1; D might be TRBD1 (7 bases). Trimming removed 5 bases at V and 2 bases at J, with 16 bases between. Germline CDR1 and CDR2: SGHAT and FQNNGV. This CDR3 region has 16 residues.

The chain has TRBV9 and TRBJ1-1; possibly TRBD1 for D (5 bases). The CDR3 length is 13 residues. Germline V gene lookup returns CDR1 SGDLS and CDR2 YYNGEE. V lost 2 bases and J 3 bases, leaving 8 bases between the germline ends. The CDR3 loop reads CASSVAGHTEAFF. In DNA form, the CDR3 reads TGTGCCAGCAGCGTGGCAGGGCACACTGAAGCTTTCTTT.

The V call is TRBV4-3, the J call TRBJ1-1; tentative D call: TRBD1 (6 bases). From germline, CDR1 is LGHNA and CDR2 YSLEER. The V and J ends lost 6 bases and 2 bases respectively, with 10 bases between them. The CDR3 is 13 amino acids. For the CDR3, the DNA is TGCGCCAGCAGATGGACAGTTAACACTGAAGCTTTCTTT. Its protein product is CASRWTVNTEAFF.

This sequence joins TRBV7-9 and TRBJ2-2; a weak D match, TRBD2 (5 bases). The CDR3 length is 16 residues. Germline loops: CDR1 SEHNR, CDR2 FQNEAQ (reference sequence). V was cut by 5 bases and J by 1 base, with 14 bases left in between. The CDR3 bases are TGTGCCAGCAGCACCCGGGGAGCTGAGAACACCGGGGAGCTGTTTTTT. Encoded protein: CASSTRGAENTGELFF.

For this clone: Other DNA sequences of this sample code for an identical CDR3. The chain recombines TRBV10-3 with TRBJ2-7, with 11 nucleotides matching TRBD1. The junction had 0 bases not matched to a gene; V was cut back by 2 bases and J by 3 bases. The CDR3 loop spans 14 amino acids. Germline values: CDR1 ENHRY, CDR2 SYGVKD. The chain's CDR3 is CAISEGTGGYEQYF. As DNA, the CDR3 is TGTGCCATCAGTGAGGGGACAGGGGGCTACGAGCAGTACTTC.

The CDR3 DNA sequence: TGTGCCAGCAGTTGGTCGGACAGACAAAACATTCAGTACTTC. Its translation is CASSWSDRQNIQYF. The chain joins TRBV6-6 to TRBJ2-4, with D possibly TRBD1 on 6 matching bases. The V end was cut by 4 bases, the J end by 5 bases, with 12 bases between. The CDR3 extends over 14 amino acids. CDR1 and CDR2 from the germline V gene are MNHNY and SVGAGI (reference sequence).

The chain joins TRBV13 to TRBJ1-3; D is perhaps TRBD1 (5 bases). The V end was cut by 6 bases, the J end by 0 bases, with 9 bases between. There are 14 residues in the CDR3. CDR1 and CDR2 from the germline V gene are PRHDT and FYEKMQ (reference sequence). CDR3 sequence (DNA): TGTGCCAGCAGGAGGGACGACTCTGGAAACACCATATATTTT. This gives the protein CASRRDDSGNTIYF. The full variable domain, rest sourced from reference TRBV13 and TRBJ1-3, is AAGVIQSPRHLIKEKRETATLKCYPIPRHDTVYWYQQGPGQDPQFLISFYEKMQSDKGSIPDRFSAQQFSDYHSELNMSSLELGDSALYFCASRRDDSGNTIYFGEGSWLTVV.

V and J are TRBV6-5 and TRBJ2-1, with TRBD2 identical over 9 bases. The J segment lost 7 bases and the V segment lost 2 bases, leaving 9 bases of the junction unmatched. The CDR3 sequence is 16 residues long. CDR1 MNHEY and CDR2 SVGAGI come from the germline V gene. The CDR3 spells CASSYRGGRAWNEQFF. The CDR3 DNA is TGTGCCAGCAGTTACCGCGGCGGGAGGGCCTGGAATGAGCAGTTCTTC.

The V call is TRBV19, the J call TRBJ1-5, with D uncertain. Trimming shortened V by 0 bases and J by 0 bases, and 9 bases separated the two germline ends. This CDR3 has 16 residues. Germline assignment: CDR1 LNHDA and CDR2 SQIVND (reference sequence). This chain's CDR3 is CASSIDSSGSNQPQHF. The CDR3 DNA follows: TGTGCCAGTAGTATAGATTCCTCAGGTAGCAATCAGCCCCAGCATTTT.

This clone was detected only a few times. This chain connects TRBV20-1 to TRBJ1-1; D might be TRBD1 (5 bases). Germline values: CDR1 DFQATT, CDR2 SNEGSKA (reference sequence). The CDR3 is 11 amino acids. V dropped 5 bases and J dropped 4 bases, with 8 bases sitting between them. The CDR3 loop reads CSAPGVTEAFF. The CDR3 coding sequence is TGCAGTGCTCCGGGGGTCACTGAAGCTTTCTTT.

The chain links TRBV7-8 to TRBJ2-6, with a possible D match to TRBD2 (5 bases). Germline lookup yields CDR1 SGHVS and CDR2 FQNEAQ. The CDR3 contains 18 residues. V dropped 5 bases and J dropped 0 bases, with 17 bases sitting between them. CDR3 residues: CASSLRGVDLSGANVLTF. CDR3 nucleotides: TGTGCCAGCAGCCTCCGGGGTGTGGACCTCTCTGGGGCCAACGTCCTGACTTTC.